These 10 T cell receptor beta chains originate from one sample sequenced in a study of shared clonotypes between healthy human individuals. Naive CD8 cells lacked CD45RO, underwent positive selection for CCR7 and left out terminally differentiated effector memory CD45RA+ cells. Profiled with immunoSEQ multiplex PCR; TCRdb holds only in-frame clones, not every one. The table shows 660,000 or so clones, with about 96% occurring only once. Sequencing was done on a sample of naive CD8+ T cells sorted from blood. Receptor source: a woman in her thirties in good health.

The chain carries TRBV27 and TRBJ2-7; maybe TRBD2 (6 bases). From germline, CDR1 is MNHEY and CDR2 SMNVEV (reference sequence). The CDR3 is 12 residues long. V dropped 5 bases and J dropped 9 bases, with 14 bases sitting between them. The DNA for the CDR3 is TGTGCCAGCAGTCCACGGGGACTTGGGCAGTACTTC. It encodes CASSPRGLGQYF.

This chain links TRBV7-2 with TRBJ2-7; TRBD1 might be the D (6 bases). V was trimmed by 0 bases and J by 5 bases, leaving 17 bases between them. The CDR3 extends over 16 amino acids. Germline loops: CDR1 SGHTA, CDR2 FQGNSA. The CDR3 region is CASSLAGGNLVHEQYF. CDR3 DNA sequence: TGTGCCAGCAGCTTAGCTGGGGGCAACTTAGTCCACGAGCAGTACTTC. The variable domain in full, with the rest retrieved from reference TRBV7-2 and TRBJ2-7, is GAGVSQSPSNKVTEKGKDVELRCDPISGHTALYWYRQSLGQGLEFLIYFQGNSAPDKSGLPSDRFSAERTGGSVSTLTIQRTQQEDSAVYLCASSLAGGNLVHEQYFGPGTRLTVT.

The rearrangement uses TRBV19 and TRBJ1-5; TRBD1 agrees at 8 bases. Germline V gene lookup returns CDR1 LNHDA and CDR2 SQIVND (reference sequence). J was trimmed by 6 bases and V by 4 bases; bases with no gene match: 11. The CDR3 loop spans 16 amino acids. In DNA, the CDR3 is TGTGCCAGTAGTAGACCACTGACAGGGGCGATTCAGCCCCAGCATTTT. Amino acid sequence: CASSRPLTGAIQPQHF.

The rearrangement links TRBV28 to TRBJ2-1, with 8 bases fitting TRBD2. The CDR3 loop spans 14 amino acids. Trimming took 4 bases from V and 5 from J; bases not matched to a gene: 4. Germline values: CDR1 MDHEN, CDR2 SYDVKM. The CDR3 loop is CASSSTLADNEQFF. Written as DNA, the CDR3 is TGTGCCAGCAGTTCGACACTAGCGGACAATGAGCAGTTCTTC. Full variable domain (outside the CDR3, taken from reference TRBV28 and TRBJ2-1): DVKVTQSSRYLVKRTGEKVFLECVQDMDHENMFWYRQDPGLGLRLIYFSYDVKMKEKGDIPEGYSVSREKKERFSLILESASTNQTSMYLCASSSTLADNEQFFGPGTRLTVL.

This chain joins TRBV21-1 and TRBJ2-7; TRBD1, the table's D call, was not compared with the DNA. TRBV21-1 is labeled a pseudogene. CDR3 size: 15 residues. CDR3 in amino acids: CASRDRGQGAYEQYF. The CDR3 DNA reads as TGTGCCAGCAGAGACAGGGGGCAGGGAGCCTACGAGCAGTACTTC.

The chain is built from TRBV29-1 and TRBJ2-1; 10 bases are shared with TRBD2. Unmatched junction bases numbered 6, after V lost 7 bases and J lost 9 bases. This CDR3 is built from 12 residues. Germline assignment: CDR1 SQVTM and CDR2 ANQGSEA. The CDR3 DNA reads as TGCAGCGAGGCGAGCGGGAGGGGTGAGCAGTTCTTC. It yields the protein CSEASGRGEQFF.

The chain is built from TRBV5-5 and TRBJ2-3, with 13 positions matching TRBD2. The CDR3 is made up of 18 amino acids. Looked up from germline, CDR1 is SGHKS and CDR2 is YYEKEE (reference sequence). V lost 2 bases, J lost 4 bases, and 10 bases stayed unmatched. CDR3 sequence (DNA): TGTGCCAGCAGCTTTCCGACTAGCGGGAGGATTGATGCAGATACGCAGTATTTT. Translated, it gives CASSFPTSGRIDADTQYF.

The CDR3 DNA follows: TGTGCCACTTGTAAACTCCATTCAGGGCACCAAAACTATGGCTACACCTTC. This sequence encodes CATCKLHSGHQNYGYTF. J is TRBJ1-2 and V is TRBV28; D perhaps matches TRBD1 (5 bases). Germline V CDR1 and CDR2: MDHEN, SYDVKM. Trimming left V 10 bases short and J 2 bases short, with 26 bases between. The CDR3 totals 17 residues.

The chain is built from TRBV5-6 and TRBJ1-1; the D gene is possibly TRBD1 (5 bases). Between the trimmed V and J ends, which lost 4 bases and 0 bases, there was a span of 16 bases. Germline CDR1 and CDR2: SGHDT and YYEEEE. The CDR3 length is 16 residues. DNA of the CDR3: TGTGCCAGCAGCAGGCAGGGAACCTACATGAACACTGAAGCTTTCTTT. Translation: CASSRQGTYMNTEAFF.

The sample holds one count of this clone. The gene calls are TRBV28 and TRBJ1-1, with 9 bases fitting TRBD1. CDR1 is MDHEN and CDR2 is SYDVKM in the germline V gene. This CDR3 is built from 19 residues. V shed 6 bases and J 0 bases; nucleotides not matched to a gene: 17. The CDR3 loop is CASSTRGTGTFPLNTEAFF. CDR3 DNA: TGTGCCAGCAGCACCAGAGGGACAGGGACTTTTCCCTTGAACACTGAAGCTTTCTTT.